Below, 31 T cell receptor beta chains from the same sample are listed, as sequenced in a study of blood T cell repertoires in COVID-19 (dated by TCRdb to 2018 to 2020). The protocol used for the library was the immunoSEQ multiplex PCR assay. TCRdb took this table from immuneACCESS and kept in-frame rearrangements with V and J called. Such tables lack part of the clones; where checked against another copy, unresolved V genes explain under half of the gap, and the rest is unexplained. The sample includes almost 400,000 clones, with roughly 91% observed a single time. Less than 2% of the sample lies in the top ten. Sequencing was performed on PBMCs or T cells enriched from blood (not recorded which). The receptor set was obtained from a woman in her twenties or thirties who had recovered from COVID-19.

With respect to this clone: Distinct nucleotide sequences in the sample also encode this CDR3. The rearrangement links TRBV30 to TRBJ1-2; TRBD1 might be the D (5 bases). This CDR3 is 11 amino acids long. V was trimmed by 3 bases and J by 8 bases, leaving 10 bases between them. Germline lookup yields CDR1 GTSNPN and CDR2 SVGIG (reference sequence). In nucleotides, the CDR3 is TGTGCCTGGAGCCAGGGAGGGGGCTACACCTTC. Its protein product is CAWSQGGGYTF.

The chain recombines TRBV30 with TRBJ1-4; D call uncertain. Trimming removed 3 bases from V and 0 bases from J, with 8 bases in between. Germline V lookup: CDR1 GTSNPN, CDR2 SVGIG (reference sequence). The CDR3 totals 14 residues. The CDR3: CAWRPGATNEKLFF. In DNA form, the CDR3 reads TGTGCCTGGAGACCCGGTGCAACTAATGAAAAACTGTTTTTT.

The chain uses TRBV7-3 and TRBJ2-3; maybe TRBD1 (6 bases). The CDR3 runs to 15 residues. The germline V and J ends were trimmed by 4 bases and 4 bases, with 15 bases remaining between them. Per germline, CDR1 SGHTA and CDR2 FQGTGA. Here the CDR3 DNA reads TGTGCCAGCAGCTCGTCTCACGGACAGTCAGATACGCAGTATTTT. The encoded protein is CASSSSHGQSDTQYF.

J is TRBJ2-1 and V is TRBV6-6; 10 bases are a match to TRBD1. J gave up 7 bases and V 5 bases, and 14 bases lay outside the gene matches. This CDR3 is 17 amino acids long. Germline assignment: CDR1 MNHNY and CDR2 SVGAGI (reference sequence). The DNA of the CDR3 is TGTGCCAGCAGTCCCGGGACAGGGGTTCGATTGGGGAATGAGCAGTTCTTC. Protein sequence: CASSPGTGVRLGNEQFF.

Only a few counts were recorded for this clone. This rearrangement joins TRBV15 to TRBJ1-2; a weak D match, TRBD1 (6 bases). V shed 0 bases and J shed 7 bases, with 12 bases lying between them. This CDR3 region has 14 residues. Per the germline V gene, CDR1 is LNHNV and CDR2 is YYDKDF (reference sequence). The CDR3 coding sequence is TGTGCCACCAGCAGAGAGGGGGGGGCGCTTGGCTACACCTTC. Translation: CATSREGGALGYTF.

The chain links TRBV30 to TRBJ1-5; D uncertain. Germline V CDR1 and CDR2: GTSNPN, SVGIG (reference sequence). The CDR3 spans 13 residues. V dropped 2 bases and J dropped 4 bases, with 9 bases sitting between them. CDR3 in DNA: TGTGCCTGGAGTCCCCGCAGTAATCAGCCCCAGCATTTT. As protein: CAWSPRSNQPQHF.

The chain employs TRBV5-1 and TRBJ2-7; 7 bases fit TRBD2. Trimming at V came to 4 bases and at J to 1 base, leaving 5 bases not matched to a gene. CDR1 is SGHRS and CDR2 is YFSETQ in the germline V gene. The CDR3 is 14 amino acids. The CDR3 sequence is CASSLSGDSYEQYF. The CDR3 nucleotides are TGCGCCAGCAGCCTGAGCGGGGATTCCTACGAGCAGTACTTC. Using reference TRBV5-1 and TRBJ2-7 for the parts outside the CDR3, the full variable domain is KAGVTQTPRYLIKTRGQQVTLSCSPISGHRSVSWYQQTPGQGLQFLFEYFSETQRNKGNFPGRFSGRQFSNSRSEMNVSTLELGDSALYLCASSLSGDSYEQYFGPGTRLTVT.

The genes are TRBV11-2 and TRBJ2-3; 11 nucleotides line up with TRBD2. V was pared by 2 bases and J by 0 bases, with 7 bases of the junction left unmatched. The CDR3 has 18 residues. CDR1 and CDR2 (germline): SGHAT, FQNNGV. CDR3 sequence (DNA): TGTGCCAGCAGCTTAATGCTAGCGGGAGGCCCTAGCACAGATACGCAGTATTTT. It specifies CASSLMLAGGPSTDTQYF.

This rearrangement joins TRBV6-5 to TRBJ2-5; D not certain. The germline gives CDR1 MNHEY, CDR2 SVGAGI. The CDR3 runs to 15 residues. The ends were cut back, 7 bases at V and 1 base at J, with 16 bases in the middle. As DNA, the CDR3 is TGTGCCAGCACCTTCAGTAGGAGCTCCCAAGAGACCCAGTACTTC. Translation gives CASTFSRSSQETQYF.

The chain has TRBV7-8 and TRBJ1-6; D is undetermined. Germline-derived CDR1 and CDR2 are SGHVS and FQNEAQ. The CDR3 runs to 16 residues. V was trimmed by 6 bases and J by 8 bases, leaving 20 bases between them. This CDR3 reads CASRFTNPREDSPLHF. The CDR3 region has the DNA TGTGCCAGCAGATTTACAAACCCTCGGGAGGATTCACCCCTCCACTTT.

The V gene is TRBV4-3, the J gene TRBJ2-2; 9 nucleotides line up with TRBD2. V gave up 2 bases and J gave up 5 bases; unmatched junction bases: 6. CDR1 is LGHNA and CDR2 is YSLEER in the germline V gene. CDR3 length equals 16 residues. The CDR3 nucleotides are TGCGCCAGCAGCCAACTAGCGGGGTTCCTTACCGGGGAGCTGTTTTTT. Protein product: CASSQLAGFLTGELFF.

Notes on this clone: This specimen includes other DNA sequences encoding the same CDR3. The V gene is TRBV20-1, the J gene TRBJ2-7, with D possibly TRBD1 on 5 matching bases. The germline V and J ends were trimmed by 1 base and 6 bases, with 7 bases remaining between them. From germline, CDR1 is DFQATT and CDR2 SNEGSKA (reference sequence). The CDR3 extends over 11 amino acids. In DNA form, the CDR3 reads TGCAGTGCTAGAGTAGGGGTCGAGCAGTACTTC. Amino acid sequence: CSARVGVEQYF.

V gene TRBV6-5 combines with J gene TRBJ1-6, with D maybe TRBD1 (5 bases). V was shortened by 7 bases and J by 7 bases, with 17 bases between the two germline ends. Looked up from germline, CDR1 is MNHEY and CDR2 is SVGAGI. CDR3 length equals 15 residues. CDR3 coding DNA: TGTGCCAGCACATTAACGCAGGGCAGGAATTCACCCCTCCACTTT. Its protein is CASTLTQGRNSPLHF.

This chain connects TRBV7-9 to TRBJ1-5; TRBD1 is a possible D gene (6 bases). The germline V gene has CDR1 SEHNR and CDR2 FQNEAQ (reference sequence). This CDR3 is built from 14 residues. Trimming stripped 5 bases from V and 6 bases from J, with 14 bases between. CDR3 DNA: TGTGCCAGCAGCGTGGCAGGGGCAGCTCAGCCCCAGCATTTT. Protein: CASSVAGAAQPQHF.

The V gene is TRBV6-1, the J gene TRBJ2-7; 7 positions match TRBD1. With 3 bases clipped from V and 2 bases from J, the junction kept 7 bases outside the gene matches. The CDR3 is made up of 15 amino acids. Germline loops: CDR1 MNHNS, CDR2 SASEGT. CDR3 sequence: CASSEGQLVTYEQYF. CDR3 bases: TGTGCCAGCAGTGAGGGACAGCTCGTAACCTACGAGCAGTACTTC.

The CDR3 region is CASSVRRGLNQPQHF. DNA for the CDR3: TGTGCCAGTAGTGTCCGACGGGGACTCAATCAGCCCCAGCATTTT. The chain links TRBV19 to TRBJ1-5; possible D gene TRBD1, 5 bases. The V gene's germline CDR1 is LNHDA and CDR2 SQIVND (reference sequence). V was trimmed by 5 bases and J by 3 bases, leaving 14 bases between them. The CDR3 loop spans 15 amino acids.

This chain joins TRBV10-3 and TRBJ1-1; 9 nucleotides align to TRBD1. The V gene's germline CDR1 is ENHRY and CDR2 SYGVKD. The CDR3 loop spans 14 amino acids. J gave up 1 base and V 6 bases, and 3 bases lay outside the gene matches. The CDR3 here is CAIRAGQGNTEAFF. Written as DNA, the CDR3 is TGTGCCATCAGAGCGGGACAGGGGAACACTGAAGCTTTCTTT.

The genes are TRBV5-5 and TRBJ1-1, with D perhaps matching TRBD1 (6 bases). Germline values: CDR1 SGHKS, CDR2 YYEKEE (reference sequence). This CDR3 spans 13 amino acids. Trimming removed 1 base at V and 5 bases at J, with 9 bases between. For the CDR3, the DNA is TGTGCCAGCAGCTTGACAGGGAGAACTGAAGCTTTCTTT. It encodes CASSLTGRTEAFF.

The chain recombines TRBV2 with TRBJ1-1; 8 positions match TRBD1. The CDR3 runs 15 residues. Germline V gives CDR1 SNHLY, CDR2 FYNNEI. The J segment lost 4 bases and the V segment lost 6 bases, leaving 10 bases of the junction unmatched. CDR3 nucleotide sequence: TGTGCCAGCAGGACACACAGGGGGGCGTTCACTGAAGCTTTCTTT. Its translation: CASRTHRGAFTEAFF.

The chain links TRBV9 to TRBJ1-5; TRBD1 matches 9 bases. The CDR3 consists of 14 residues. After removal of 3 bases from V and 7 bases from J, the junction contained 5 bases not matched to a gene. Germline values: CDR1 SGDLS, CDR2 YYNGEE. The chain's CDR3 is CASSATGGGQPQHF. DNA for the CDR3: TGTGCCAGCAGCGCTACAGGGGGCGGGCAGCCCCAGCATTTT. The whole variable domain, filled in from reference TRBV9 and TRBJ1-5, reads DSGVTQTPKHLITATGQRVTLRCSPRSGDLSVYWYQQSLDQGLQFLIQYYNGEERAKGNILERFSAQQFPDLHSELNLSSLELGDSALYFCASSATGGGQPQHFGDGTRLSIL.

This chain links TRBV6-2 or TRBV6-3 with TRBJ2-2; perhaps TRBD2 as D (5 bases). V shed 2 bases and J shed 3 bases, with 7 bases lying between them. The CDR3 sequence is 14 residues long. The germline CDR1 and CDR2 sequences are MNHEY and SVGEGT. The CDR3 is CASSYGGYTGELFF. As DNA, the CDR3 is TGTGCCAGCAGTTACGGAGGTTACACCGGGGAGCTGTTTTTT.

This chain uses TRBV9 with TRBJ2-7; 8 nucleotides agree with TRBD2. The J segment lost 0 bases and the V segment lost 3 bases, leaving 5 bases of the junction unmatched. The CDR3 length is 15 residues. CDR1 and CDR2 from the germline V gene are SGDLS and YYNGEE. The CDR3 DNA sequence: TGTGCCAGCAGCGCGACTAGCGCAAGCTCCTACGAGCAGTACTTC. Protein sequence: CASSATSASSYEQYF.

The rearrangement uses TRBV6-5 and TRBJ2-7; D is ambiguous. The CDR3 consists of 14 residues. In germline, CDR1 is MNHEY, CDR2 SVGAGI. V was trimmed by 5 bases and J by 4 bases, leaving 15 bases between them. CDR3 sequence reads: CASSSSEPLYEQYF. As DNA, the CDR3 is TGTGCCAGCAGTAGTTCGGAGCCTCTTTACGAGCAGTACTTC.

CDR3 sequence: CASSQAVGGAALIQETQYF. The DNA of the CDR3 is TGTGCCAGCAGCCAAGCGGTAGGGGGGGCGGCCTTAATACAAGAGACCCAGTACTTC. The chain has TRBV3-1 (or the pseudogene TRBV3-2) and TRBJ2-5, with D maybe TRBD2 (7 bases). This CDR3 comprises 19 residues. The ends were cut back, 1 base at V and 2 bases at J, with 23 bases in the middle. Germline V gives CDR1 LGHDT, CDR2 YNNKEL (reference sequence).

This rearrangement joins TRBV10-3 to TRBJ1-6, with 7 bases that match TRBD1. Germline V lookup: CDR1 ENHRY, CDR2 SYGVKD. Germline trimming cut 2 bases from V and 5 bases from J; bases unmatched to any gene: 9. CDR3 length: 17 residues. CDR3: CAISELYRGANNSPLHF. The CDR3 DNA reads TGTGCCATCAGTGAGCTTTACAGGGGCGCGAATAATTCACCCCTCCACTTT.

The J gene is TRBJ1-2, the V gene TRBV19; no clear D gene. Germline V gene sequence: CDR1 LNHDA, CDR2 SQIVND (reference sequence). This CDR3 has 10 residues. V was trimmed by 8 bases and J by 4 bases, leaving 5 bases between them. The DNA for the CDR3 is TGTGCCAGTTCCGGCTATGGCTACACCTTC. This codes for CASSGYGYTF.

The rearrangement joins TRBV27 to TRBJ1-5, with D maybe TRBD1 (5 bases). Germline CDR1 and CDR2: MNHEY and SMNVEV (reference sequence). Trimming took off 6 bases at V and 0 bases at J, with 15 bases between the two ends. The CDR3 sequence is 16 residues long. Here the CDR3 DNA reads TGTGCCAGCAGATCTGTTGGGGACTATAGCAATCAGCCCCAGCATTTT. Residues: CASRSVGDYSNQPQHF.

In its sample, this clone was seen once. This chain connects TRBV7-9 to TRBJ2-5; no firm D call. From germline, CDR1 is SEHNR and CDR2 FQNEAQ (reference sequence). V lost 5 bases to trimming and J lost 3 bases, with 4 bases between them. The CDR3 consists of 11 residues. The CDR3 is CASSVKETQYF. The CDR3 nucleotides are TGTGCCAGCAGCGTCAAAGAGACCCAGTACTTC.

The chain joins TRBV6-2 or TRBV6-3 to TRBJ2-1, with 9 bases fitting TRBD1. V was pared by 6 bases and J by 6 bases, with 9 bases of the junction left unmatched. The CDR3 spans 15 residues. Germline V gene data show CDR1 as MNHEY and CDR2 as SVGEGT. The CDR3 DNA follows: TGTGCCAGCAGCCGACAGGGACAGGGTGGCAATGAGCAGTTCTTC. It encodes CASSRQGQGGNEQFF.

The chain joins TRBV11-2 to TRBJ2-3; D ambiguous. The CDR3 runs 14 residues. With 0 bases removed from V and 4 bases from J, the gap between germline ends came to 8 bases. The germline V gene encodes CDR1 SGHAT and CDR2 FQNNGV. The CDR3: CASSLELPSDTQYF. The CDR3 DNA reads TGTGCCAGCAGCTTAGAACTCCCCTCAGATACGCAGTATTTT.

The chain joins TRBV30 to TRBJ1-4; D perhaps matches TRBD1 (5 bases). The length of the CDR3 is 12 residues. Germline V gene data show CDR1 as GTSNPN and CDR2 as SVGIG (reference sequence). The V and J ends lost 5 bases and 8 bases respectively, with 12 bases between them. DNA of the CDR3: TGTGCCTGGGCCCTCCGGGGGGAAAAACTGTTTTTT. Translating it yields CAWALRGEKLFF.